The clone carrying this T cell receptor beta chain occurred many times. The antigen remains undetermined. V lost 3 bases to trimming and J lost 5 bases, with 16 bases between them. Germline lookup yields CDR1 MGHDK and CDR2 SYGVNS. The CDR3 has 15 residues. During its preparation, the TCRbeta library received unique molecular identifiers. TCRdb reanalysed the PCR reads using MiXCR and keeps one entry per CDR3 protein. The table has 600,000 or so distinct CDR3 sequences, more than 20% seen once. These data come from a study of T-cell reconstitution after alpha-beta-depleted transplantation in children. Findings and limits, study-wide: Newly produced T cells mostly accounted for T-cell counts and diversity one year post-transplant. Several patients had high TCRbeta diversity at day 60; it came from surviving recipient T cells and thymic progenitors.

The J gene is TRBJ2-5, the V gene TRBV25-1, with D possibly TRBD1 on 5 matching bases. The sequencing used PBMCs, mostly from graft donor cells, collected 360 days after TCRalphabeta/CD19-depleted stem cell transplant. This clonotype was obtained from a boy under two years old who had a stem cell transplant for acute myeloid leukemia, so the T cells may come from the graft donor. The chain's CDR3 is CASSEAPGYGETQYF. CDR3 bases: TGTGCCAGCAGTGAGGCCCCAGGGTATGGGGAGACCCAGTACTTC. The variable domain in full, completed from reference TRBV25-1 and TRBJ2-5, reads EADIYQTPRYLVIGTGKKITLECSQTMGHDKMYWYQQDPGMELHLIHYSYGVNSTEKGDLSSESTVSRIRTEHFPLTLESARPSHTSQYLCASSEAPGYGETQYFGPGTRLLVL.